The TCR beta chain described here comes from a study of graft-versus-host responses after intestinal transplantation. The overall study: Anti-thymocyte globulin served as induction for all recipients, who then took tacrolimus and steroids for about 3 years. Study results and limitations: High graft-versus-host to host-versus-graft clonal ratios were found in allografts of patients who had graft-donor T cell macrochimerism. Present in recipient marrow, GvH clones included some that appeared first in ileum or blood. HvG clone declines early post-transplant were associated with peak circulating GvH levels.

This CDR3 has 14 amino acids. The germline V gene has CDR1 LNHDA and CDR2 SQIVND (reference sequence). V dropped 7 bases and J dropped 4 bases, with 14 bases sitting between them. With respect to this clone: Its antigen is not known.

Generated by immunoSEQ multiplex PCR, the TCRdb table keeps only in-frame clones and is missing some. Of 65,000 to 100,000 clones listed, less than 95% are singletons. The receptor comes from a human donor who was the organ donor for an intestinal transplant. The sequences come from unstimulated CD8+ T cells sorted from spleen or lymph node cells, collected before transplant. The chain links TRBV19 to TRBJ2-1; maybe TRBD1 (5 bases). Here the CDR3 DNA reads TGTGCCAGTACCACTGGGGCAGGGTACAATGAGCAGTTCTTC. Protein product: CASTTGAGYNEQFF.